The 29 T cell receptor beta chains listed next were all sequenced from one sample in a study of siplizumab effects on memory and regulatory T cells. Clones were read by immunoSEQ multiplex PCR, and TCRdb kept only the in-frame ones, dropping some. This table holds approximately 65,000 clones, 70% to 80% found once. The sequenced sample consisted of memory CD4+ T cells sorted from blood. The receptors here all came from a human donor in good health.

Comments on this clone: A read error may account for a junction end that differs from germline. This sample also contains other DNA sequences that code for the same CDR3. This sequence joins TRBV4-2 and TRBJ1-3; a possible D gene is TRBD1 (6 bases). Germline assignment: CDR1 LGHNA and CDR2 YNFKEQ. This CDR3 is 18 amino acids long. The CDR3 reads CASSRAKTGGAPGNTIYF. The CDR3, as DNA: TGTGCTAGCAGCCGAGCTAAGACGGGGGGCGCCCCTGGAAACACCATATATTTT.

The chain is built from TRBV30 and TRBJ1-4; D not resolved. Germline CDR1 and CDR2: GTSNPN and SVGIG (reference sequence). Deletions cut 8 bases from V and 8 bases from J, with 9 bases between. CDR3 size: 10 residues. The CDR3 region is CAGGGEKLFF. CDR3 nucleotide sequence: TGTGCCGGAGGAGGGGAAAAACTGTTTTTT.

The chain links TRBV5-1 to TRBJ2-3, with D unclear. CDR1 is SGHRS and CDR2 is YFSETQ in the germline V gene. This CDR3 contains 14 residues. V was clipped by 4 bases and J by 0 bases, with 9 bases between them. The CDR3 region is CASSNWVSTDTQYF. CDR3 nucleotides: TGCGCCAGCAGCAACTGGGTTAGCACAGATACGCAGTATTTT.

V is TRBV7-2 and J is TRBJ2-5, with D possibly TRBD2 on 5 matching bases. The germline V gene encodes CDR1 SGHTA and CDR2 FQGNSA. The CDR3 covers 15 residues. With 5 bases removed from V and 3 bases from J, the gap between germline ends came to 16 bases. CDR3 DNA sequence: TGTGCCAGCAGCCCTCAGCCCGGGGTCGAAGAGACCCAGTACTTC. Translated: CASSPQPGVEETQYF.

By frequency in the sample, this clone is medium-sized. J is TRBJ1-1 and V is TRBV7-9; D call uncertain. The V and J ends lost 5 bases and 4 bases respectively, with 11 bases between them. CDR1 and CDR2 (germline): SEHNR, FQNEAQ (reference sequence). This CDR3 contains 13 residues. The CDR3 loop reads CASSLTQRTEAFF. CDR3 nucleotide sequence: TGTGCCAGCAGCCTTACCCAGCGCACTGAAGCTTTCTTT.

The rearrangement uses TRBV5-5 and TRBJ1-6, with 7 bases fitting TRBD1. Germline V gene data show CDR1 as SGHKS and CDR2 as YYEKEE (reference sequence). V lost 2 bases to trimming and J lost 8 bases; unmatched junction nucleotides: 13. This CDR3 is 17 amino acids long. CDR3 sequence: CASSLAGGQLQYSPLHF. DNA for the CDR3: TGTGCCAGCAGCTTAGCAGGGGGGCAGCTACAGTATTCACCCCTCCACTTT.

The CDR3 loop is CASLYRVAEAFF. In nucleotides, the CDR3 is TGTGCCAGCTTATACAGGGTAGCTGAAGCTTTCTTT. The chain employs TRBV6-1 and TRBJ1-1, with TRBD1 as a possible D gene (6 bases). Germline CDR1 is MNHNS and CDR2 is SASEGT. With 8 bases removed from V and 6 bases from J, the gap between germline ends came to 13 bases. This CDR3 comprises 12 residues.

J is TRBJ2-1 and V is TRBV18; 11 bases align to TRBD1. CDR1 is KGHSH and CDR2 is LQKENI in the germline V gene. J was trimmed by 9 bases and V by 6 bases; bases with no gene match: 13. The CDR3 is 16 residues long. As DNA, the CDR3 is TGTGCCAGCTCTATTTCCTTGGACAGGGGGCAAGGTGAGCAGTTCTTC. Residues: CASSISLDRGQGEQFF.

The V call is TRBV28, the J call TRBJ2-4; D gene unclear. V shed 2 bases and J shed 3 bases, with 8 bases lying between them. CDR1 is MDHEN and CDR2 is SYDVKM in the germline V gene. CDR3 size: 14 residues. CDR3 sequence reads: CASSLGVGKNIQYF. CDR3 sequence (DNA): TGTGCCAGCAGTTTAGGGGTAGGCAAAAACATTCAGTACTTC.

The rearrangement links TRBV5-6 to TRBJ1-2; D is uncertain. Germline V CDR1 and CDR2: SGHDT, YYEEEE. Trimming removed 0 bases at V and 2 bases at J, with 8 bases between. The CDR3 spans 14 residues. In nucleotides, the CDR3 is TGTGCCAGCAGCTTGGGGGTCAAGAACTATGGCTACACCTTC. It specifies CASSLGVKNYGYTF.

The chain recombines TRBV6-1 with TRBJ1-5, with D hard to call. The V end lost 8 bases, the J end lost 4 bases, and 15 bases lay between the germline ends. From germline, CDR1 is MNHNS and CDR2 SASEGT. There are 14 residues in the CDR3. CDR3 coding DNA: TGTGCCAGCGCCCCGGGGTTAGGGAATCAGCCCCAGCATTTT. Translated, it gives CASAPGLGNQPQHF.

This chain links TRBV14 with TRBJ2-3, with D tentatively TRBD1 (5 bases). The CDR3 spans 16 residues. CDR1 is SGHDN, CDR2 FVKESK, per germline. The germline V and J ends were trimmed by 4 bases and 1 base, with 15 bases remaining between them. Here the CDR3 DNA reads TGTGCCAGCAGCCCATACAGGAACATGGGCACAGATACGCAGTATTTT. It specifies CASSPYRNMGTDTQYF.

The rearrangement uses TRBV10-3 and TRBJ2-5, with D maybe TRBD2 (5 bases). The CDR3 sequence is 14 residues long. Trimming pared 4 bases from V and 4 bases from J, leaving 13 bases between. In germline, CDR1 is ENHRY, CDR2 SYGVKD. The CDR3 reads CAISVTGSRETQYF. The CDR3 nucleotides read TGTGCCATCAGTGTTACGGGGTCGAGAGAGACCCAGTACTTC.

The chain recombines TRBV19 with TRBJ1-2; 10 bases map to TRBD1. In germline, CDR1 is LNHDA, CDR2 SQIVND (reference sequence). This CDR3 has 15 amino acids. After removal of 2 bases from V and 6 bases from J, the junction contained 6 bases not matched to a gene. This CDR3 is CASSILSGTGDGYTF. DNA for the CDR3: TGTGCCAGTAGTATACTTTCCGGGACAGGGGATGGCTACACCTTC.

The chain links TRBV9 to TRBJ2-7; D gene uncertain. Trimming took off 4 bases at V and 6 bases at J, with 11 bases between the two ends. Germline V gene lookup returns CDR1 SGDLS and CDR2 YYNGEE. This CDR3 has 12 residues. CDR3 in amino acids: CASSPRDAEQYF. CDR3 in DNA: TGTGCCAGCAGCCCCCGCGACGCCGAGCAGTACTTC.

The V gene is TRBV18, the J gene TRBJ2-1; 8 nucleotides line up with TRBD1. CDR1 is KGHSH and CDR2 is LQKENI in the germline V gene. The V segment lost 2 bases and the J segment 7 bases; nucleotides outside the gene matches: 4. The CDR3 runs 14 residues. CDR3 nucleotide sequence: TGTGCCAGCTCACCAGGACAGGGAATAAATGAGCAGTTCTTC. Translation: CASSPGQGINEQFF.

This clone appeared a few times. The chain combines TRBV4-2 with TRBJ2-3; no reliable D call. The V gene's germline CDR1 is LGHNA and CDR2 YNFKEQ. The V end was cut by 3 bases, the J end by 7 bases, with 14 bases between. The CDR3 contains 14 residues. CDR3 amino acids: CASSQPVSSNTQYF. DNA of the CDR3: TGTGCCAGCAGCCAGCCAGTGTCTTCAAATACGCAGTATTTT.

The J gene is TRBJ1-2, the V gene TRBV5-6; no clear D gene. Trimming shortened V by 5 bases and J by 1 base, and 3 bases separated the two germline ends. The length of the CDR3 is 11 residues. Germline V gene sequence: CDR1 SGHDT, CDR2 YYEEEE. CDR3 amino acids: CASRLNYGYTF. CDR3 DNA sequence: TGTGCCAGCAGGCTTAACTATGGCTACACCTTC.

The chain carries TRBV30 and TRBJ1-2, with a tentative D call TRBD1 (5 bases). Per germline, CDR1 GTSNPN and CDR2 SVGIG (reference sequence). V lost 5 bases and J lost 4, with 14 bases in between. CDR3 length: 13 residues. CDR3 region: CAWVEYGAYGYTF. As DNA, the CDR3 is TGTGCCTGGGTTGAATACGGGGCCTATGGCTACACCTTC. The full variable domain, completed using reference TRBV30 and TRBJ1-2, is SQTIHQWPATLVQPVGSPLSLECTVEGTSNPNLYWYRQAAGRGLQLLFYSVGIGQISSEVPQNLSASRPQDRQFILSSKKLLLSDSGFYLCAWVEYGAYGYTFGSGTRLTVV.

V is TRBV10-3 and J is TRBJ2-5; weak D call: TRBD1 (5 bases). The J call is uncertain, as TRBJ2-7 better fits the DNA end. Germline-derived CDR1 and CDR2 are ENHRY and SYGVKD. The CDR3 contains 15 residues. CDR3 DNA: TGTGCCATCAGTGATGGTTATGTGGGGCGCTACGAGCAGTACTTC. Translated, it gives CAISDGYVGRYEQYF.

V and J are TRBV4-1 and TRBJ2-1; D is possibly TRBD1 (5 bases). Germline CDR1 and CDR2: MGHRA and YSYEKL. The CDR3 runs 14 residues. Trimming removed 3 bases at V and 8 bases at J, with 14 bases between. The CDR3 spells CASSQDPIGDEQFF. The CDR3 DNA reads TGCGCCAGCAGCCAGGATCCTATAGGGGATGAGCAGTTCTTC.

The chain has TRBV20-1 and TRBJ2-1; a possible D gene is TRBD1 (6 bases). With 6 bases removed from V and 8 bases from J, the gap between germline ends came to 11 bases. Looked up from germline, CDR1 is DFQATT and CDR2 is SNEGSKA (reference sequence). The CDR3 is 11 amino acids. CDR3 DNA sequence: TGCAGTGCAGGAACAGGGCATGAGCAGTTCTTC. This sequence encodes CSAGTGHEQFF.

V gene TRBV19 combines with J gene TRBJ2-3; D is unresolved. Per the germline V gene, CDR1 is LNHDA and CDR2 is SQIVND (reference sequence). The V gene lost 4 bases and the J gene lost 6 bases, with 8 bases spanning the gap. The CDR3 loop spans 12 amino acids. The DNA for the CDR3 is TGTGCCAGTAGTAAGGCGCGGGATACGCAGTATTTT. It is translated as CASSKARDTQYF.

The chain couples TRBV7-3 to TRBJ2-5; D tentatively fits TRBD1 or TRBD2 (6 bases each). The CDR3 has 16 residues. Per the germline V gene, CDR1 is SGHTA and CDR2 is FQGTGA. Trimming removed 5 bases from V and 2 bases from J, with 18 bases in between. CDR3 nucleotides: TGTGCCAGCAGCCCCTTTGCTGGGGGGCGACAAGAGACCCAGTACTTC. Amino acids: CASSPFAGGRQETQYF.

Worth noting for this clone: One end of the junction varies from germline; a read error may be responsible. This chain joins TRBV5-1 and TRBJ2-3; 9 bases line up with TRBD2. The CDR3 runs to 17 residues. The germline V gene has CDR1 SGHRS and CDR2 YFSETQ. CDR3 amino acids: CASRLALAGTSTDTQYF. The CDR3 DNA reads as TGCGCCAGCAGATTGGCCCTAGCGGGGACGAGCACAGATACGCAGTATTTT.

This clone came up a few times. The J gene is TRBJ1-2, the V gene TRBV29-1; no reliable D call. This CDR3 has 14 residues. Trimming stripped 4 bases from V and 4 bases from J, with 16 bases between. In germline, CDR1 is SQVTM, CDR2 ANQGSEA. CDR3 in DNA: TGCAGCGTTGTCTCACCGTTAATGGTCTATGGCTACACCTTC. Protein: CSVVSPLMVYGYTF.

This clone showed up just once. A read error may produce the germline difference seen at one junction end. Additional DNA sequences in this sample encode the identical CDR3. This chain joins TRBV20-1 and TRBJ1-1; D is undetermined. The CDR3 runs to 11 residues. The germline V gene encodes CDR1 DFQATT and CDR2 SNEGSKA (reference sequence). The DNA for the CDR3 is TGCAGCGCTACGGGCTCCACTGAAGCTTTCTTT. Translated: CSATGSTEAFF.

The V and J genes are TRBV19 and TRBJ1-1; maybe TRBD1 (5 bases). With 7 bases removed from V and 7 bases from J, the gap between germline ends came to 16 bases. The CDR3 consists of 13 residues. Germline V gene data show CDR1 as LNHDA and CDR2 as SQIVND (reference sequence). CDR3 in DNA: TGTGCCAGTACCGACCCTCAGGGAGGTGAAGCTTTCTTT. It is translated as CASTDPQGGEAFF.

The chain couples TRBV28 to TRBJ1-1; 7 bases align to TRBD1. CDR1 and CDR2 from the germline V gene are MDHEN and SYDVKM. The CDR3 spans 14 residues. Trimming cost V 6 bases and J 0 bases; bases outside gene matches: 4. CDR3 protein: CASRQQGMNTEAFF. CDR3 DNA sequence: TGTGCCAGCAGGCAACAGGGGATGAACACTGAAGCTTTCTTT.